Listed below are T cell receptor beta chains from one sample, sequenced in a study of blood T cell repertoires in COVID-19. Repertoires were generated with immunoSEQ multiplex PCR, while TCRdb's copy carries only in-frame clones and drops some. This sample has around 78,000 clones, with 82% found just once. The sample taken for sequencing was peripheral blood. The source is a human donor in a cohort sampled during active COVID-19. Both conserved end residues are part of each CDR3. The D gene is left open where the match is weak. The listing skips clone size in some rows; elsewhere it reads once, few, many or a size class.

>.|TRBV7-9|.|TRBJ1-1
TGTGCCAGCAGCCCATGGGCCGGGGACACTGAAGCTTTCTTT
CASSPWAGDTEAFF
>.|TRBV7-2|.|TRBJ1-6
TGTGCCAGCACCCCCCAGGGCTATTCACCCCTCCACTTT
CASTPQGYSPLHF
>few|TRBV3-1/TRBV3-2|.|TRBJ2-1
TGTGCCAGCAGCCAACGGGGTCCGGATGAGCAGTTCTTC
CASSQRGPDEQFF
>.|TRBV2|.|TRBJ1-1
TGTGCCAGCAGTCTTCAGTCGGGAGTTGAAGCTTTCTTT
CASSLQSGVEAFF
>.|TRBV27|TRBD1|TRBJ2-7
TGTGCCAGCAGTTGGGACAGGGGGGACGAGCAGTACTTC
CASSWDRGDEQYF
>few|TRBV14|.|TRBJ1-1
TGTGCCAGTGGCCGGGGGATTACTGAAGCTTTCTTT
CASGRGITEAFF
>.|TRBV19|.|TRBJ1-5
TGTGCCAGTAGTATGGGGGGAGTTCAACAGCCCCAGCATTTT
CASSMGGVQQPQHF
>few|TRBV7-8|.|TRBJ1-5
TGTGCCAGCAGCTTCGGGTCGGGCAGGACTTATAGCAATCAGCCCCAGCATTTT
CASSFGSGRTYSNQPQHF
>.|TRBV7-8|.|TRBJ1-4
TGTGCCAGCAGTGGGGCTACCGCCGGGGGTGAAAAACTGTTTTTT
CASSGATAGGEKLFF
>once|TRBV12-3/TRBV12-4|.|TRBJ2-2
TGTGCCAGCAGTCAGACTGGAGGGGAGCTGTTTTTT
CASSQTGGELFF
>.|TRBV5-6|TRBD1|TRBJ1-1
TGTGCCAGCAGACCTCAGGGGGGTGCTGAAGCTTTCTTT
CASRPQGGAEAFF
>.|TRBV2|TRBD2|TRBJ2-7
TGTGCCAGCAGTGACGAGGGCGGGGGGGCCTACGAGCAGTACTTC
CASSDEGGGAYEQYF
>.|TRBV20-1|.|TRBJ1-1
TGCAGTGCTAGATTATGGCGGGAAGCTTTCTTT
CSARLWREAFF
>.|TRBV2|.|TRBJ1-2
TGTGCCAGCAGAGAAACAGGAGCTAACTATGGCTACACCTTC
CASRETGANYGYTF
>.|TRBV4-1|TRBD1|TRBJ1-1
TGCGCCAGCAGCCCAGGGGGTGAGAACACTGAAGCTTTCTTT
CASSPGGENTEAFF
>many|TRBV12-3/TRBV12-4|.|TRBJ1-1
TGTGCCAGCACCCCTTTGAGGGGGGGGGAAGCTTTCTTT
CASTPLRGGEAFF
>.|TRBV30|.|TRBJ2-7
TGTGCCTGGAGTGTACAGGGTTACGAGCAGTACTTC
CAWSVQGYEQYF
>.|TRBV18|TRBD1|TRBJ2-3
TGTGCCAGCTCAGGGACCGGACAGGGGGTTCTTCGGACAGATACGCAGTATTTT
CASSGTGQGVLRTDTQYF
>.|TRBV13|TRBD1|TRBJ1-3
TGTGCCAGCAGCCGGACAGGGGCTGGAAACACCATATATTTT
CASSRTGAGNTIYF
>.|TRBV30|TRBD2|TRBJ2-7
TGTGCCTGGAGTGTACAGGCTAGCGGGGCCTACGAGCAGTACTTC
CAWSVQASGAYEQYF
>.|TRBV2|.|TRBJ2-3
TGTGCCAGCACGCTGAGCCTCGGGGGAACTACGCAGTATTTT
CASTLSLGGTTQYF
>.|TRBV6-6|.|TRBJ1-2
TGTGCCAGCAGAATAGCGCAGAACTATGGCTACACCTTC
CASRIAQNYGYTF
>.|TRBV4-2|TRBD1|TRBJ2-1
TGTGCCAGCAGCCAAGATCAGCTAGGGGGCAGCTACAATGAGCAGTTCTTC
CASSQDQLGGSYNEQFF
>.|TRBV30|.|TRBJ2-1
TGTGCCTGGGGGCCCCGGAATGAGCAGTTCTTC
CAWGPRNEQFF
>.|TRBV2|.|TRBJ1-1
TGTGCCAGCACCTTAGACAGGTATGGGGGCACTGAAGCTTTCTTT
CASTLDRYGGTEAFF
>.|TRBV5-6|TRBD1|TRBJ1-1
TGTGCCAGCAGCTTTTCCTCCGGGACAGGGTGGTCCACTGAAGCTTTCTTT
CASSFSSGTGWSTEAFF
>many|TRBV6-5|.|TRBJ1-2
TGTGCCAGCACCACCATGTCTAGGAGCCATGGCTACACCTTC
CASTTMSRSHGYTF
>.|TRBV6-5|.|TRBJ2-1
TGTGCCAGCGGACTCGGGGGAGGAAGTGAGCAGTTCTTC
CASGLGGGSEQFF
>.|TRBV25-1|.|TRBJ2-3
TGTGCCAGCGGGCCTAGCACAGATACGCAGTATTTT
CASGPSTDTQYF
>few|TRBV10-1|.|TRBJ1-2
TGCGCCAGCAGTGAGTCGGGACACCCGATGGGCTACACCTTC
CASSESGHPMGYTF
>.|TRBV3-1/TRBV3-2|TRBD1|TRBJ1-4
TGTGCCAGCAGCAGGACAGGGGTCGGAGAAAAACTGTTTTTT
CASSRTGVGEKLFF
>.|TRBV9|.|TRBJ1-1
TGTGCCAGCAGCCCCGCGTTGAACACTGAAGCTTTCTTT
CASSPALNTEAFF
>few|TRBV6-5|.|TRBJ1-2
TGTGCCAGCAGTTCTCCACAGGGACCGTATGGCTACACCTTC
CASSSPQGPYGYTF
>.|TRBV19|.|TRBJ1-3
TGTGCCAGTAGTATTTCAAGGACTGCCATGGACACCATATATTTT
CASSISRTAMDTIYF
>.|TRBV20-1|TRBD1|TRBJ2-7
TGCAGTGCTAGTAGGGGACAGTACGACGAGCAGTACTTC
CSASRGQYDEQYF
>.|TRBV7-3|TRBD1|TRBJ2-7
TGTGCCAGCAGTTCTCCGGGACAGGGCAACGACGAGCAGTACTTC
CASSSPGQGNDEQYF
>.|TRBV19|.|TRBJ2-7
TGTGCCAGTAGTATACGATCGACAGGCGGTCTCTACGAGCAGTACTTC
CASSIRSTGGLYEQYF
>.|TRBV27|.|TRBJ1-2
TGTGCCAGCGGACAACCATATGGCTACACCTTC
CASGQPYGYTF
>.|TRBV5-1|TRBD2|TRBJ2-3
TGCGCCAGCAGCTTGGCAGGCGGGGGGGCTAGCACAGATACGCAGTATTTT
CASSLAGGGASTDTQYF
>.|TRBV19|.|TRBJ1-5
TGTGCCAGTAGTAATATTAACCGAGACAGATATAGCAATCAGCCCCAGCATTTT
CASSNINRDRYSNQPQHF
>few|TRBV7-9|.|TRBJ2-7
TGTGCCAGCAGCTTATACGGCGGAGACTACGAGCAGTACTTC
CASSLYGGDYEQYF
>few|TRBV7-2|TRBD1|TRBJ1-5
TGTGCCAGCAGTACAGGGGTTTACCAGCCCCAGCATTTT
CASSTGVYQPQHF
>few|TRBV27|TRBD1|TRBJ2-2
TGTGCCAGCTACCAGACAGGGGATACCGGGGAGCTGTTTTTT
CASYQTGDTGELFF
>.|TRBV6-4|TRBD1|TRBJ1-1
TGTGCCAGCAGGCCTCAACCGGGACAGGACACAGACGAAGCTTTCTTT
CASRPQPGQDTDEAFF
>few|TRBV30|.|TRBJ1-2
TGTGCCTGGAAGGGAGACGGTTATGGCTACACCTTC
CAWKGDGYGYTF
>.|TRBV9|.|TRBJ2-1
TGTGCCAGCAGCCCTAACGTGTGGAATGAGCAGTTCTTC
CASSPNVWNEQFF
>.|TRBV18|TRBD2|TRBJ2-5
TGTGCCAGCTCACCAACAGAGCGGGGGCTGGAGGGGACCCAGTACTTC
CASSPTERGLEGTQYF
>.|TRBV5-5|TRBD1|TRBJ1-4
TGTGCCAGCAGCACGTGGGACAGGAGTAATGAAAAACTGTTTTTT
CASSTWDRSNEKLFF
>.|TRBV6-6|.|TRBJ1-5
TGTGCCAGCAGCTCCCGGGGGGGACAACTCAATCAGCCCCAGCATTTT
CASSSRGGQLNQPQHF
>few|TRBV6-6|.|TRBJ1-3
TGTGCCAGCAGCTACGGAGAGGCTGGAAACACCATATATTTT
CASSYGEAGNTIYF
>.|TRBV6-6|.|TRBJ1-6
TGTGCCAGCAGCGCGACACTTAGTAATTCACCCCTCCACTTT
CASSATLSNSPLHF
>.|TRBV30|TRBD1|TRBJ1-1
TGTGCCTGGAGTCGACAGGGTCGAGGAGCTTTCTTT
CAWSRQGRGAFF
>.|TRBV5-1|TRBD1|TRBJ1-6
TGCGCCAGCAGCTTAGGACAGGGTGGACGTTCACCCCTCCACTTT
CASSLGQGGRSPLHF